This entry lists 15 T cell receptor beta chains sequenced from one sample in a study of shared clonotypes between healthy human individuals. The naive CD8 population came from CD45RO-negative cells selected for CCR7, without terminally differentiated effector memory CD45RA+ cells. Clones were sequenced by immunoSEQ multiplex PCR, and TCRdb holds only the in-frame ones, with some missing. The data show roughly 2,000,000 clones, about 93% seen once. Sequencing was done on a sample of naive CD8+ T cells from PBMCs. Receptor source: a man younger than 35 in good health. Some clones in this sample may be carry-over from other donors' samples.

J is TRBJ2-5 and V is TRBV7-8; 13 nucleotides match TRBD2. The germline V gene has CDR1 SGHVS and CDR2 FQNEAQ. CDR3 size: 14 residues. J lost 13 bases, V lost 5 bases, and 10 bases had no gene match. The DNA for the CDR3 is TGTGCCAGCAGCGAACCGGGACTAGCGGGGCGGTGGTACTTC. This sequence encodes CASSEPGLAGRWYF.

V usage is TRBV9 and J usage is TRBJ1-2, with a possible D match to TRBD1 (5 bases). The CDR3 length is 14 residues. Germline CDR1 reads SGDLS; CDR2 reads YYNGEE. Trimming removed 0 bases from V and 4 bases from J, with 10 bases in between. The CDR3 loop is CASSVVGESYGYTF. The CDR3 DNA sequence: TGTGCCAGCAGCGTAGTGGGGGAGAGCTATGGCTACACCTTC.

Notes on this clone: The same CDR3 arises from other DNA sequences in this sample as well. This chain uses TRBV27 with TRBJ2-7, with TRBD1 matching over 11 bases. Losses at the gene ends were 5 bases for V and 3 bases for J; bases not matched to a gene: 3. The germline gives CDR1 MNHEY, CDR2 SMNVEV (reference sequence). This CDR3 has 14 amino acids. The CDR3, as DNA: TGTGCCAGCAGTCCAGGGACAGGGGGCTACGAGCAGTACTTC. Residues: CASSPGTGGYEQYF.

V usage is TRBV5-4 and J usage is TRBJ2-4; 7 bases match TRBD1. CDR3 length equals 14 residues. Germline CDR1 SGHNT, CDR2 YYREEE (reference sequence). J was trimmed by 4 bases and V by 4 bases; bases with no gene match: 5. CDR3 amino acids: CASSPRDSKNIQYF. CDR3 coding DNA: TGTGCCAGCAGCCCCAGGGACAGTAAAAACATTCAGTACTTC.

The chain carries TRBV15 and TRBJ1-4, with D unclear. V was clipped by 4 bases and J by 8 bases, with 20 bases between them. CDR1 and CDR2 (germline): LNHNV, YYDKDF (reference sequence). There are 16 residues in the CDR3. Here the CDR3 DNA reads TGTGCCACCAGCAAAGACCGAGAAAGGGTAGGAGAAAAACTGTTTTTT. It translates to CATSKDRERVGEKLFF.

The rearrangement links TRBV15 to TRBJ2-7; possibly TRBD1 or TRBD2 for D (5 bases each). Germline CDR1 reads LNHNV; CDR2 reads YYDKDF (reference sequence). Trimming removed 5 bases at V and 5 bases at J, with 22 bases between. This CDR3 has 16 residues. DNA of the CDR3: TGTGCCACCAGCGAGACCCTCCTTGGGGGAGCCGACGAGCAGTACTTC. Translating it yields CATSETLLGGADEQYF.

This sequence joins TRBV9 and TRBJ2-5; the match to TRBD2 covers 9 bases. Germline CDR1 is SGDLS and CDR2 is YYNGEE. With V trimmed by 0 bases and J by 5 bases, 11 bases remained unmatched. CDR3 length: 17 amino acids. The CDR3 here is CASSVEASGNGRETQYF. CDR3 DNA: TGTGCCAGCAGCGTAGAGGCTAGCGGGAACGGAAGGGAGACCCAGTACTTC.

On this clone itself: Other DNA sequences from this sample encode an identical CDR3 as well. The chain uses TRBV29-1 and TRBJ2-7; D tentatively fits TRBD1 or TRBD2 (5 bases each). The CDR3 consists of 12 residues. V gave up 6 bases and J gave up 0 bases, with 9 bases separating them. Germline CDR1 and CDR2: SQVTM and ANQGSEA. The CDR3 region has the DNA TGCAGCGTCGGGACGAGCTCCTACGAGCAGTACTTC. This translates into CSVGTSSYEQYF.

The rearrangement uses TRBV2 and TRBJ2-3; D is undetermined. With 3 bases removed from V and 5 bases from J, the gap between germline ends came to 12 bases. Germline V gives CDR1 SNHLY, CDR2 FYNNEI. The CDR3 covers 14 residues. The CDR3 region is CASSDPPDGDTQYF. The CDR3 DNA reads as TGTGCCAGCAGTGACCCCCCCGACGGAGATACGCAGTATTTT.

The chain carries TRBV5-3 and TRBJ1-5; D is possibly TRBD1 (6 bases). TRBV5-3 is marked as an open reading frame, function uncertain. CDR3 length equals 13 residues. V was pared by 7 bases and J by 0 bases, with 8 bases between. This CDR3 is CARAGDSNQPQHF. The CDR3 DNA reads TGTGCCAGAGCAGGGGATAGCAATCAGCCCCAGCATTTT.

This chain connects TRBV2 to TRBJ2-1; no clear D gene. The CDR3 is 14 amino acids. Trimming left V 3 bases short and J 0 bases short, with 6 bases between. Germline CDR1 reads SNHLY; CDR2 reads FYNNEI. DNA of the CDR3: TGTGCCAGCAGTGATTTTTCCTCCTACAATGAGCAGTTCTTC. It yields the protein CASSDFSSYNEQFF. Filled out from reference TRBV2 and TRBJ2-1, the complete variable domain reads EPEVTQTPSHQVTQMGQEVILRCVPISNHLYFYWYRQILGQKVEFLVSFYNNEISEKSEIFDDQFSVERPDGSNFTLKIRSTKLEDSAMYFCASSDFSSYNEQFFGPGTRLTVL.

The CDR3 here is CASSFLDSSSYNEQFF. CDR3 DNA: TGTGCCAGCAGTTTCTTGGACAGTTCCTCCTACAATGAGCAGTTCTTC. This rearrangement joins TRBV28 to TRBJ2-1; maybe TRBD1 (6 bases). The CDR3 consists of 16 residues. V lost 3 bases to trimming and J lost 0 bases, with 12 bases between them. Germline CDR1 is MDHEN and CDR2 is SYDVKM.

Regarding this clone: Other DNA variants within this sample encode the same CDR3. This rearrangement joins TRBV7-9 to TRBJ2-2, with unresolved D. The CDR3 runs to 12 residues. Deletions cut 5 bases from V and 6 bases from J, with 7 bases between. Germline V gene sequence: CDR1 SEHNR, CDR2 FQNEAQ (reference sequence). The CDR3 nucleotides read TGTGCCAGCAGCCTAAGCTCCGGGGAGCTGTTTTTT. This encodes CASSLSSGELFF.

The chain carries TRBV10-3 and TRBJ1-5; D unresolved. The length of the CDR3 is 15 residues. CDR1 is ENHRY and CDR2 is SYGVKD in the germline V gene. The V gene lost 0 bases and the J gene lost 4 bases, with 10 bases spanning the gap. The CDR3 here is CAISESSLGNQPQHF. The CDR3, as DNA: TGTGCCATCAGTGAGTCGAGCCTGGGTAATCAGCCCCAGCATTTT.

This chain joins TRBV4-1 and TRBJ2-5, with D perhaps TRBD1 or TRBD2 (5 bases each). Trimming shortened V by 0 bases and J by 5 bases, and 22 bases separated the two germline ends. CDR3 length: 18 amino acids. CDR1 MGHRA and CDR2 YSYEKL come from the germline V gene. CDR3 in amino acids: CASSQDQLGLGVWETQYF. The CDR3, as DNA: TGCGCCAGCAGCCAAGATCAATTGGGTTTGGGGGTCTGGGAGACCCAGTACTTC.